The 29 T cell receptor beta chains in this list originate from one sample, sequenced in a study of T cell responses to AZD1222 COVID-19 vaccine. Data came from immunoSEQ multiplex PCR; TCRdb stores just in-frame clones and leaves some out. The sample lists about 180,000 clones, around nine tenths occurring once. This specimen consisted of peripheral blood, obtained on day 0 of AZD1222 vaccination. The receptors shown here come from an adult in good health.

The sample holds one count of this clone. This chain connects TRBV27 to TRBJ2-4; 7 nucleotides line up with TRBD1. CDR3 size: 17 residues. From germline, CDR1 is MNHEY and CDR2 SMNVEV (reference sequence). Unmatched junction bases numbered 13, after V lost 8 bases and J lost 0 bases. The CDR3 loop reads CASRPETGPGAKNIQYF. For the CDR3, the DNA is TGTGCCAGCCGTCCCGAGACAGGGCCGGGAGCCAAAAACATTCAGTACTTC.

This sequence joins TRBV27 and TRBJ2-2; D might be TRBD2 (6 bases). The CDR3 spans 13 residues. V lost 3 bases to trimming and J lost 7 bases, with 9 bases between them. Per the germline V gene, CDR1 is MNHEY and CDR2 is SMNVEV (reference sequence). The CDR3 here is CASSLAGSGELFF. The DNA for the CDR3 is TGTGCCAGCAGTTTGGCGGGAAGCGGGGAGCTGTTTTTT.

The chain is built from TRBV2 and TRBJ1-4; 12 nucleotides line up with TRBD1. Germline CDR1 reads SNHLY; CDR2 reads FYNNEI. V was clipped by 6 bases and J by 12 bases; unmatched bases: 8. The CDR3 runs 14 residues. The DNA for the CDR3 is TGTGCCAGCAGACCGGGACAGGGGGCATTTGAACTGTTTTTT. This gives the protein CASRPGQGAFELFF.

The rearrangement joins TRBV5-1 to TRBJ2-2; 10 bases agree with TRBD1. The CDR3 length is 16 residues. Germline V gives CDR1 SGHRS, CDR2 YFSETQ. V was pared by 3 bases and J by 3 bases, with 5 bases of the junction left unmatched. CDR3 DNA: TGCGCCAGCAGCTCTGGACAGGGGGGATACACCGGGGAGCTGTTTTTT. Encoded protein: CASSSGQGGYTGELFF.

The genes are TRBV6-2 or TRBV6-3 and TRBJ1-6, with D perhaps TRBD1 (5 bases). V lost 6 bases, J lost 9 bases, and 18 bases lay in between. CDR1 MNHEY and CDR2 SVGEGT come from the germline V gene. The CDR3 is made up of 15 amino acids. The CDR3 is CASSPHAGRVSPLHF. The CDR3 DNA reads TGTGCCAGCAGCCCCCACGCAGGGCGCGTTTCACCCCTCCACTTT.

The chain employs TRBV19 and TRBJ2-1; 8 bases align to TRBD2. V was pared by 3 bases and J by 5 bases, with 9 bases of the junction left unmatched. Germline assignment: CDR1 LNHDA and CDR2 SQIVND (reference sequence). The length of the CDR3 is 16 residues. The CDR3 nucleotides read TGTGCCAGTAGTATCGCACGGACTAGCAGCGACAATGAGCAGTTCTTC. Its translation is CASSIARTSSDNEQFF.

DNA of the CDR3: TGCGCCAGCAAGGAAGGGACCTTTGCAACTAATGAAAAACTGTTTTTT. It translates to CASKEGTFATNEKLFF. The V and J genes are TRBV10-2 and TRBJ1-4; tentatively, D is TRBD1 (5 bases). This CDR3 comprises 16 residues. CDR1 and CDR2 from the germline V gene are WSHSY and SAAADI. V was clipped by 7 bases and J by 0 bases, with 15 bases between them.

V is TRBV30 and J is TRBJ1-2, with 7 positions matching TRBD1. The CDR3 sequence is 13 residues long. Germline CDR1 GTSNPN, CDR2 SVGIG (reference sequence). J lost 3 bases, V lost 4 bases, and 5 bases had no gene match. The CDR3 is CAWTGTADYGYTF. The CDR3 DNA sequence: TGTGCCTGGACCGGGACAGCAGACTATGGCTACACCTTC.

The CDR3 region has the DNA TGTGCCAGCAGCCCTGGACGGACAGGGGGCGAGCAGTACTTC. Protein: CASSPGRTGGEQYF. J is TRBJ2-7 and V is TRBV3-1 (or the pseudogene TRBV3-2); TRBD1 matches 10 bases. Per the germline V gene, CDR1 is LGHDT and CDR2 is YNNKEL (reference sequence). The CDR3 has 14 residues. Trimming cost V 4 bases and J 6 bases; bases outside gene matches: 6.

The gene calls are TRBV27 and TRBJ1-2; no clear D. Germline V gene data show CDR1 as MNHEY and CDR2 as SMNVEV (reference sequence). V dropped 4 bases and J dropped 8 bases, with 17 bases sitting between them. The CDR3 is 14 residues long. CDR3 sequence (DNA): TGTGCCAGCAGTTCCCACTCGACCCTCCAGGGCTACACCTTC. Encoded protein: CASSSHSTLQGYTF.

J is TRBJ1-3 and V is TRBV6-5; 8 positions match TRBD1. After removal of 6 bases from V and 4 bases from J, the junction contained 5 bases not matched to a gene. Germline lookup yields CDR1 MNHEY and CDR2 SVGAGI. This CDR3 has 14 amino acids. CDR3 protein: CASRQDRVGNTIYF. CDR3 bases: TGTGCCAGCAGACAGGACAGGGTGGGAAACACCATATATTTT.

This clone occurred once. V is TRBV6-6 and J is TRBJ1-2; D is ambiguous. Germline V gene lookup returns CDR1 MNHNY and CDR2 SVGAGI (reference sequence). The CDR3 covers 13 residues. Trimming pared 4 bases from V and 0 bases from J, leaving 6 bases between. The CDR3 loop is CASSWATNYGYTF. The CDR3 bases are TGTGCCAGCAGTTGGGCTACTAACTATGGCTACACCTTC.

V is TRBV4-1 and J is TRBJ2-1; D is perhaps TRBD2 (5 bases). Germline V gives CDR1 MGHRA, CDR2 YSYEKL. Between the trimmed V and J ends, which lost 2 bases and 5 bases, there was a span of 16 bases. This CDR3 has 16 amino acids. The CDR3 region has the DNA TGCGCCAGCAGCCAAATCAGGCGGGCAAATCACAATGAGCAGTTCTTC. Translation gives CASSQIRRANHNEQFF.

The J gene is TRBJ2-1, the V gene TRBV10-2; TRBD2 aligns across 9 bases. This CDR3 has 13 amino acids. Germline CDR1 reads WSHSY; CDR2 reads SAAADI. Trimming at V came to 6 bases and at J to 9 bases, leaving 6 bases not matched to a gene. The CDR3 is CASRTSGDGEQFF. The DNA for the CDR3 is TGCGCCAGCAGGACTAGCGGAGACGGTGAGCAGTTCTTC.

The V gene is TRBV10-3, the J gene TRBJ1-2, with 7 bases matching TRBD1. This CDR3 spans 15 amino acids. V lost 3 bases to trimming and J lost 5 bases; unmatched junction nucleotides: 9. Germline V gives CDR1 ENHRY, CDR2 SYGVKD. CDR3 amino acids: CAISDSQGSWYGYTF. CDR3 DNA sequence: TGTGCCATCAGTGACTCACAGGGGTCGTGGTATGGCTACACCTTC.

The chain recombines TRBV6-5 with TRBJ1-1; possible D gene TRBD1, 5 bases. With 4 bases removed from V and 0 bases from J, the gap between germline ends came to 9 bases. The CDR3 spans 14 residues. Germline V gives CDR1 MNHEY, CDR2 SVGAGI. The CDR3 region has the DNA TGTGCCAGCAGTTTAGGACACCTGAACACTGAAGCTTTCTTT. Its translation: CASSLGHLNTEAFF.

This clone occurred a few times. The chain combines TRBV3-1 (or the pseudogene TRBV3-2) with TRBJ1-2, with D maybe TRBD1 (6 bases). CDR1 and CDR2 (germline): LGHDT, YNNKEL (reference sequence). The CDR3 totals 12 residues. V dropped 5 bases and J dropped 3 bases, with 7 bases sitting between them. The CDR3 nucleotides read TGTGCCAGCAGCTACAGGGACTATGGCTACACCTTC. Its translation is CASSYRDYGYTF.

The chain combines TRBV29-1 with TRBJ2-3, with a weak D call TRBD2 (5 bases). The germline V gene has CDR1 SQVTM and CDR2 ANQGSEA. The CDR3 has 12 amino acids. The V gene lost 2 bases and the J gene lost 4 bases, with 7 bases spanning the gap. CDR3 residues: CSVELASDTQYF. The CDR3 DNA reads TGCAGCGTTGAATTAGCGTCAGATACGCAGTATTTT.

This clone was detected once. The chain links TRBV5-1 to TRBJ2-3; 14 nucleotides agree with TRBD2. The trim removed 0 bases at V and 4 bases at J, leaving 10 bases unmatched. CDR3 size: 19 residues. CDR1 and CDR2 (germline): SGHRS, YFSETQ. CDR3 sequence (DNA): TGCGCCAGCAGCTTGGTATCCGGGACTAGCGGGAGTGGGGCAGATACGCAGTATTTT. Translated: CASSLVSGTSGSGADTQYF.

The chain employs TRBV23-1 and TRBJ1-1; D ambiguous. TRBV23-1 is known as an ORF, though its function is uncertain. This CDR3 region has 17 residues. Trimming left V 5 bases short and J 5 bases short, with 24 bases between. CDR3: CASSFQPPTGFGTEAFF. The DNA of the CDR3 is TGCGCCAGCAGTTTCCAGCCCCCGACGGGGTTTGGTACTGAAGCTTTCTTT.

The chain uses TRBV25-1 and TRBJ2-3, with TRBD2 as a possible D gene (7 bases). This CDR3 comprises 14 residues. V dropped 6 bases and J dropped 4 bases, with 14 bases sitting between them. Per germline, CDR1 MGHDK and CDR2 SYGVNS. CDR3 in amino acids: CASSKGRGADTQYF. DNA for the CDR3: TGTGCCAGCAGCAAGGGGAGGGGGGCAGATACGCAGTATTTT. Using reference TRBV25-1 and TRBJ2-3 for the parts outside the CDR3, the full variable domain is EADIYQTPRYLVIGTGKKITLECSQTMGHDKMYWYQQDPGMELHLIHYSYGVNSTEKGDLSSESTVSRIRTEHFPLTLESARPSHTSQYLCASSKGRGADTQYFGPGTRLTVL.

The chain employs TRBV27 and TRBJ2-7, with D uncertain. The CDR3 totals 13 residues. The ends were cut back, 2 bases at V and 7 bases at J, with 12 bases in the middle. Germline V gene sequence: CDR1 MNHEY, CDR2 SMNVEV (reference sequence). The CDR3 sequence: CASSLRNAREQYF. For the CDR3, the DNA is TGTGCCAGCAGTTTACGGAACGCGAGGGAGCAGTACTTC.

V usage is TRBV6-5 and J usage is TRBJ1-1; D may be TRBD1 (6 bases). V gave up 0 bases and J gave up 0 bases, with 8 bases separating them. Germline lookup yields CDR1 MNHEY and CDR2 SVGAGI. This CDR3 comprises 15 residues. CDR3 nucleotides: TGTGCCAGCAGTTACTCACAGGGCATGAACACTGAAGCTTTCTTT. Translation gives CASSYSQGMNTEAFF.

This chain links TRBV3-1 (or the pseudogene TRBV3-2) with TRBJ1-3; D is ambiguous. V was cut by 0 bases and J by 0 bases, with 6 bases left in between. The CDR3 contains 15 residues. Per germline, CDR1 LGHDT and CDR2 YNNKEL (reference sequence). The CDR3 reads CASSQDTTSGNTIYF. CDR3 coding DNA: TGTGCCAGCAGCCAAGATACAACCTCTGGAAACACCATATATTTT.

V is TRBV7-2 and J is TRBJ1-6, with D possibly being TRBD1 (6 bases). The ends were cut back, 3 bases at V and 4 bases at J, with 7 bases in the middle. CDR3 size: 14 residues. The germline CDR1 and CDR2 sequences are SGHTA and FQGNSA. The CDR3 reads CASSFQGYNSPLHF. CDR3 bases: TGTGCCAGCAGCTTCCAGGGGTATAATTCACCCCTCCACTTT.

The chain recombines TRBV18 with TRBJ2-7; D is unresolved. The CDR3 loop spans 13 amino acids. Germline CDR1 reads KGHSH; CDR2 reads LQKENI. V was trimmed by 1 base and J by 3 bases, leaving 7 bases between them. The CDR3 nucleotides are TGTGCCAGCTCACCACTAAACTACTACGAGCAGTACTTC. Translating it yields CASSPLNYYEQYF.

The CDR3 reads CASSRGLAGGIGETQYF. DNA of the CDR3: TGTGCCAGTAGTAGGGGACTAGCGGGAGGGATTGGGGAGACCCAGTACTTC. The chain recombines TRBV19 with TRBJ2-5; TRBD2 agrees at 16 bases. In germline, CDR1 is LNHDA, CDR2 SQIVND (reference sequence). Trimming at V came to 4 bases and at J to 5 bases, leaving 7 bases not matched to a gene. This CDR3 has 17 amino acids.

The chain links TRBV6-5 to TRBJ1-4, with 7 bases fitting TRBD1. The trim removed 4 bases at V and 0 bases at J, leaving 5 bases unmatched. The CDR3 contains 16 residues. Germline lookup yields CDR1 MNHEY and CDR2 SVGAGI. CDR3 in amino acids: CASSWRQGATNEKLFF. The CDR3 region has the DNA TGTGCCAGCAGTTGGAGGCAGGGGGCAACTAATGAAAAACTGTTTTTT.

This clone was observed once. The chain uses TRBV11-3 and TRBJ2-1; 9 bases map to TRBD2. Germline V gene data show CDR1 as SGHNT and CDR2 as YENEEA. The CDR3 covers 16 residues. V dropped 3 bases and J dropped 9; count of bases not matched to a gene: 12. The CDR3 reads CASSLDNRAGGTEQFF. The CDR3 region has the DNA TGTGCCAGCAGCTTGGATAATCGGGCGGGAGGGACTGAGCAGTTCTTC.